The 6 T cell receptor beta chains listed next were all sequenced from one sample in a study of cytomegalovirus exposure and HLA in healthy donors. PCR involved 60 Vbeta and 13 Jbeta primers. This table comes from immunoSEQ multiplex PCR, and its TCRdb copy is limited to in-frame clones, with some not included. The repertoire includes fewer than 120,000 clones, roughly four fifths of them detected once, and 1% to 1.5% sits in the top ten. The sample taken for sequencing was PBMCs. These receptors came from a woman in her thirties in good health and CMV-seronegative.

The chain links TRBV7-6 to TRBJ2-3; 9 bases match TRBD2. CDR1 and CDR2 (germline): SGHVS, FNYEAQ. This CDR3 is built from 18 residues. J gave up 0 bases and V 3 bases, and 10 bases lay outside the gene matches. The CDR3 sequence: CASSFSSSGTLSTDTQYF. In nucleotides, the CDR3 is TGTGCCAGCAGCTTCTCGTCTAGCGGGACCCTCAGCACAGATACGCAGTATTTT.

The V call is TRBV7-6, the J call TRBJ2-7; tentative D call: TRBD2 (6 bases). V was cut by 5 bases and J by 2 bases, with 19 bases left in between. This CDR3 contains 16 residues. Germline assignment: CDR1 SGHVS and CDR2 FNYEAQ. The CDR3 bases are TGTGCCAGCAGCCCCGAGGAAGCGGGTACGACCTACGAGCAGTACTTC. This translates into CASSPEEAGTTYEQYF. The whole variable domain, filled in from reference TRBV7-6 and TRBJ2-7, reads GAGVSQSPRYKVTKRGQDVALRCDPISGHVSLYWYRQALGQGPEFLTYFNYEAQQDKSGLPNDRFSAERPEGSISTLTIQRTEQRDSAMYRCASSPEEAGTTYEQYFGPGTRLTVT.

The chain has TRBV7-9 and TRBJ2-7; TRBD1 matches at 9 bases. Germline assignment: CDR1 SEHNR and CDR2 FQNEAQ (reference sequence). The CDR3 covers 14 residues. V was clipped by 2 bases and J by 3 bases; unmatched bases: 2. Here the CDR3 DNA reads TGTGCCAGCAGCTTAAGGGGACAGGGCTACGAGCAGTACTTC. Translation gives CASSLRGQGYEQYF.

In nucleotides, the CDR3 is TGTGCCTGCCTAGCGCCGGGGCGTACAGATACGCAGTATTTT. Translation gives CACLAPGRTDTQYF. The rearrangement uses TRBV30 and TRBJ2-3, with D perhaps matching TRBD2 (6 bases). CDR1 is GTSNPN, CDR2 SVGIG, per germline (reference sequence). The CDR3 has 14 amino acids. V was clipped by 6 bases and J by 3 bases, with 16 bases between them. Based on the CDR3 plus reference TRBV30 and TRBJ2-3, the full variable domain is SQTIHQWPATLVQPVGSPLSLECTVEGTSNPNLYWYRQAAGRGLQLLFYSVGIGQISSEVPQNLSASRPQDRQFILSSKKLLLSDSGFYLCACLAPGRTDTQYFGPGTRLTVL.

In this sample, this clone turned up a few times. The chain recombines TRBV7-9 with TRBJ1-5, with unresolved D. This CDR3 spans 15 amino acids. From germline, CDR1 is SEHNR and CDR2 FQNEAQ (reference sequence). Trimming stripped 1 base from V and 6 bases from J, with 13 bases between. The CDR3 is CASSLGTGEGQPQHF. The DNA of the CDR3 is TGTGCCAGCAGCTTAGGCACGGGAGAGGGTCAGCCCCAGCATTTT.

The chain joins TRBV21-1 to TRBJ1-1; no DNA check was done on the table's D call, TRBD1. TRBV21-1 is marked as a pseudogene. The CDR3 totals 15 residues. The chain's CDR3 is CASSRGQLETTEAFF. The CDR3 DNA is TGTGCCAGCAGCAGGGGACAGCTGGAGACCACTGAAGCTTTCTTT.